What follows are 24 T cell receptor beta chains derived from one specimen sequenced in a study of T cells in Graves' hyperthyroidism and ophthalmopathy. TCR beta CDR3 sequences were amplified from RNA transcripts. In the first-round RT-PCR of the TCR CDR3, the HTBI primer set was used. TCRdb re-analysed the multiplex PCR reads in MiXCR, keeping a single row per CDR3 protein. The sample holds approximately 640,000 distinct CDR3 sequences, 15% to 20% seen once. Sequencing used blood. Every receptor here comes from a man aged 50 or older with Graves' hyperthyroidism.

The table lists this clonotype with many counts. One junction end does not reproduce the germline sequence, and a read error may be involved. J is TRBJ2-2 and V is TRBV5-1, with 7 bases aligning to TRBD1. Per the germline V gene, CDR1 is SGHRS and CDR2 is YFSETQ. The CDR3 runs to 13 residues. Written as DNA, the CDR3 is TGTGCCAGCAGCTGGACAGGCCCCGGGGAGCTGTTTTTT. This encodes CASSWTGPGELFF.

The chain couples TRBV19 to TRBJ2-2, with D perhaps matching TRBD1 (5 bases). V lost 9 bases and J 5 bases, leaving 19 bases between the germline ends. The CDR3 contains 15 residues. Germline lookup yields CDR1 LNHDA and CDR2 SQIVND (reference sequence). The CDR3 sequence: CASQRRQGKTGELFF. CDR3 nucleotides: TGTGCCAGCCAACGCCGGCAGGGAAAGACCGGGGAGCTGTTTTTT.

This clonotype has ten or more counts. The chain couples TRBV7-9 to TRBJ2-3; 11 nucleotides agree with TRBD1. V gave up 7 bases and J gave up 2 bases; unmatched junction bases: 8. The germline CDR1 and CDR2 sequences are SEHNR and FQNEAQ (reference sequence). The CDR3 length is 16 residues. For the CDR3, the DNA is TGTGCCAGCAACCCCGGGACAGGGGGTCTCACAGATACGCAGTATTTT. This sequence encodes CASNPGTGGLTDTQYF.

This clonotype was seen only a few times. The chain uses TRBV6-1 and TRBJ2-7; 8 nucleotides line up with TRBD2. The CDR3 length is 15 residues. The V and J ends lost 3 bases and 4 bases, in that order; junction bases with no gene match: 8. Germline V gene data show CDR1 as MNHNS and CDR2 as SASEGT. The chain's CDR3 is CASSELSSGAYEQYF. DNA of the CDR3: TGTGCCAGCAGTGAGTTAAGTAGCGGGGCTTACGAGCAGTACTTC.

This clonotype appeared many times. The chain is built from TRBV28 and TRBJ1-2, with D possibly TRBD1 on 5 matching bases. Germline CDR1 reads MDHEN; CDR2 reads SYDVKM. The CDR3 consists of 13 residues. V was pared by 5 bases and J by 4 bases, with 11 bases between. The CDR3, as DNA: TGTGCCAGCAGTCCCAGGGCCATCTATGGCTACACCTTC. Translating gives CASSPRAIYGYTF.

V gene TRBV10-3 combines with J gene TRBJ2-1, with 7 bases identical to TRBD2. The CDR3 spans 15 residues. The J segment lost 0 bases and the V segment lost 8 bases, leaving 7 bases of the junction unmatched. CDR1 ENHRY and CDR2 SYGVKD come from the germline V gene. CDR3 in DNA: TGTGCCATCCGGGAGGCGGGGAGCTCCTACAATGAGCAGTTCTTC. It translates to CAIREAGSSYNEQFF.

At least ten counts were recorded for this clonotype. The J gene is TRBJ2-3, the V gene TRBV30; the D is unclear. This CDR3 comprises 14 residues. Germline assignment: CDR1 GTSNPN and CDR2 SVGIG (reference sequence). V gave up 1 base and J gave up 2 bases, with 10 bases separating them. The CDR3 DNA follows: TGTGCCTGGAGTGGACTTGTTCCCACAGATACGCAGTATTTT. Amino acids: CAWSGLVPTDTQYF.

This clonotype was seen many times. This chain's CDR3 is CASKSGHNEQFF. The CDR3, as DNA: TGTGCCAGCAAGTCCGGCCACAATGAGCAGTTCTTC. V gene TRBV12-3 or TRBV12-4 combines with J gene TRBJ2-1; D is unclear. With 7 bases removed from V and 5 bases from J, the gap between germline ends came to 9 bases. The CDR3 covers 12 residues.

The CDR3 spells CASSFRDTISYEQYF. CDR3 coding DNA: TGTGCCAGCAGCTTCCGCGACACCATCTCCTACGAGCAGTACTTC. This chain joins TRBV7-2 and TRBJ2-7; D gene ambiguous. The V gene lost 3 bases and the J gene lost 0 bases, with 12 bases spanning the gap. The germline gives CDR1 SGHTA, CDR2 FQGNSA. The CDR3 length is 15 residues.

The chain has TRBV6-2 or TRBV6-3 and TRBJ1-3, with 8 nucleotides matching TRBD1. Germline-derived CDR1 and CDR2 are MNHEY and SVGEGT. This CDR3 is built from 18 residues. With V trimmed by 2 bases and J by 4 bases, 13 bases remained unmatched. CDR3 in amino acids: CASSYPGLRGQSGNTIYF. The DNA for the CDR3 is TGTGCCAGCAGTTACCCAGGCCTCAGGGGGCAATCCGGAAACACCATATATTTT.

About this clonotype itself: This could be a read error, since a much larger clone is one nucleotide away. The chain is built from TRBV5-8 and TRBJ2-3; D perhaps matches TRBD1 (5 bases). Germline-derived CDR1 and CDR2 are SGHTS and YDEGEE. The germline V and J ends were trimmed by 4 bases and 0 bases, with 15 bases remaining between them. This CDR3 region has 16 residues. This CDR3 is CASSLTRDTSTDTQYF. CDR3 in DNA: TGTGCCAGCAGCCTTACCAGGGATACGAGCACAGATACGCAGTATTTT.

This clonotype has more than one count but fewer than ten. This rearrangement joins TRBV3-1 to TRBJ2-3; 10 nucleotides line up with TRBD2. Looked up from germline, CDR1 is LGHDT and CDR2 is YNNKEL (reference sequence). V lost 1 base and J lost 4; bases outside the gene matches: 5. CDR3 length equals 16 residues. CDR3 bases: TGTGCCAGCAGCCAAGCAAGCGGGAGGGCAGCAGATACGCAGTATTTT. Its protein is CASSQASGRAADTQYF.

The chain carries TRBV27 and TRBJ1-1; maybe TRBD1 (6 bases). Trimming removed 0 bases from V and 6 bases from J, with 11 bases in between. Germline V gene data show CDR1 as MNHEY and CDR2 as SMNVEV (reference sequence). The CDR3 sequence is 14 residues long. CDR3 bases: TGTGCCAGCAGTTTATCGTTACAGGGCCCTGAAGCTTTCTTT. Translation gives CASSLSLQGPEAFF.

This chain connects TRBV20-1 to TRBJ2-1; weak D call: TRBD2 (5 bases). Germline-derived CDR1 and CDR2 are DFQATT and SNEGSKA (reference sequence). Trimming removed 3 bases from V and 7 bases from J, with 16 bases in between. The CDR3 runs 14 residues. This chain's CDR3 is CSARGRGGTNEQFF. The CDR3 DNA is TGCAGTGCTAGGGGGAGAGGAGGTACGAATGAGCAGTTCTTC.

The table lists this clonotype with many counts. The chain carries TRBV11-2 and TRBJ1-1; 8 bases map to TRBD1. Germline V gene sequence: CDR1 SGHAT, CDR2 FQNNGV. V gave up 8 bases and J gave up 7 bases; unmatched junction bases: 9. The CDR3 is 13 residues long. The CDR3 DNA is TGTGCCAGCGGGCTGACAGGGGCCTATGAAGCTTTCTTT. Protein product: CASGLTGAYEAFF.

This clonotype was recorded at least ten times. The CDR3 protein is CASSPTGTDNEQFF. The DNA for the CDR3 is TGTGCCAGCAGCCCAACCGGGACAGACAATGAGCAGTTCTTC. J is TRBJ2-1 and V is TRBV7-8; TRBD1 matches at 7 bases. CDR1 and CDR2 from the germline V gene are SGHVS and FQNEAQ. This CDR3 region has 14 residues. J lost 5 bases, V lost 5 bases, and 6 bases had no gene match.

The chain is built from TRBV29-1 and TRBJ2-1; 14 positions match TRBD2. Germline values: CDR1 SQVTM, CDR2 ANQGSEA. Losses at the gene ends were 7 bases for V and 9 bases for J; bases not matched to a gene: 11. The CDR3 sequence is 15 residues long. The CDR3, as DNA: TGCAGCGCCAAGCCCGGGACTAGCGGGAGAGTTGAGCAGTTCTTC. Translation gives CSAKPGTSGRVEQFF.

In nucleotides, the CDR3 is TGCAGCGTTGATGACAGGGGGCGAGAGACCCAGTACTTC. This gives the protein CSVDDRGRETQYF. J is TRBJ2-5 and V is TRBV29-1, with 10 bases lining up with TRBD1. The germline V gene has CDR1 SQVTM and CDR2 ANQGSEA. J gave up 4 bases and V 3 bases, and 2 bases lay outside the gene matches. The CDR3 length is 13 residues.

V and J are TRBV6-6 and TRBJ1-6; 8 positions match TRBD1. Germline CDR1 MNHNY, CDR2 SVGAGI (reference sequence). This CDR3 comprises 16 residues. Trimming took 0 bases from V and 9 from J; bases not matched to a gene: 7. CDR3 loop: CASSYSSGTGSSPLHF. The CDR3 nucleotides read TGTGCCAGCAGTTACTCTTCAGGGACAGGAAGTTCACCCCTCCACTTT.

This clonotype appeared many times. The chain joins TRBV28 to TRBJ1-1, with 9 bases identical to TRBD1. V was clipped by 5 bases and J by 6 bases; unmatched bases: 4. Germline V gene lookup returns CDR1 MDHEN and CDR2 SYDVKM. CDR3 length equals 13 residues. CDR3 amino acids: CASSTTGGSEAFF. CDR3 DNA sequence: TGTGCCAGCAGTACCACAGGGGGCTCTGAAGCTTTCTTT.

Details on this clonotype: This could be a read error, since a much larger clone is one nucleotide away. The rearrangement links TRBV2 to TRBJ1-3; D may be TRBD1 (5 bases). V was pared by 5 bases and J by 3 bases, with 11 bases between. The CDR3 runs to 14 residues. The V gene's germline CDR1 is SNHLY and CDR2 FYNNEI. CDR3 DNA sequence: TGTGCCAGCAGTAAACGCAGGGATGGAAACACCATATATTTT. This encodes CASSKRRDGNTIYF.

In its sample, this clonotype was seen many times. This chain connects TRBV30 to TRBJ1-6; D is uncertain. Trimming removed 0 bases at V and 5 bases at J, with 14 bases between. The CDR3 consists of 16 residues. Germline V CDR1 and CDR2: GTSNPN, SVGIG (reference sequence). The CDR3 nucleotides read TGTGCCTGGAGTGTACGTGTAGCGGGCAATAATTCACCCCTCCACTTT. It encodes CAWSVRVAGNNSPLHF.

The chain uses TRBV3-1 and TRBJ2-5; no clear D. The CDR3 runs 14 residues. From germline, CDR1 is LGHDT and CDR2 YNNKEL (reference sequence). V was cut by 3 bases and J by 1 base, with 9 bases left in between. CDR3 nucleotides: TGTGCCAGCAGCCACTGGACCAGCCAAGAGACCCAGTACTTC. Translation gives CASSHWTSQETQYF.

The rearrangement uses TRBV4-1 and TRBJ1-2, with 8 bases identical to TRBD1. The germline V gene encodes CDR1 MGHRA and CDR2 YSYEKL. V was clipped by 0 bases and J by 4 bases; unmatched bases: 10. The CDR3 runs 17 residues. The CDR3 here is CASSQDSRQGFIYGYTF. The CDR3 DNA follows: TGCGCCAGCAGCCAAGACTCCAGACAGGGGTTTATCTATGGCTACACCTTC.